This T cell receptor beta chain was sequenced during a study of Ad26.COV2.S vaccination and SARS-CoV-2 variants. The protocol was immunoSEQ multiplex PCR, while the TCRdb copy is restricted to in-frame clones and leaves out a portion. In the table there are 300,000 to 400,000 clones, 88% of which are singletons. Treatment indicated: roughly 19 received Ad26.COV2.S at low or high dose, single or two shots; several received placebo; per-sample allocation not given. Sampling happened 63 days after the first vaccine or placebo injection. This clone is a singleton in its sample. Germline assignment: CDR1 GTSNPN and CDR2 SVGIG (reference sequence). Trimming removed 8 bases from V and 4 bases from J; junction bases left unmatched: 6. The length of the CDR3 is 13 residues.

The sequencing here drew on peripheral blood, taken in a trial of Ad26.COV2.S vaccine versus placebo. V gene TRBV30 combines with J gene TRBJ1-2; 11 bases are a match to TRBD1. This sequence originates from a person between 18 and 65 years old who received the Ad26.COV2.S COVID-19 vaccine or a placebo. The CDR3, as DNA: TGTGCCGCCCCCGGGACAGGGGGCTATGGCTACACCTTC. Protein sequence: CAAPGTGGYGYTF.